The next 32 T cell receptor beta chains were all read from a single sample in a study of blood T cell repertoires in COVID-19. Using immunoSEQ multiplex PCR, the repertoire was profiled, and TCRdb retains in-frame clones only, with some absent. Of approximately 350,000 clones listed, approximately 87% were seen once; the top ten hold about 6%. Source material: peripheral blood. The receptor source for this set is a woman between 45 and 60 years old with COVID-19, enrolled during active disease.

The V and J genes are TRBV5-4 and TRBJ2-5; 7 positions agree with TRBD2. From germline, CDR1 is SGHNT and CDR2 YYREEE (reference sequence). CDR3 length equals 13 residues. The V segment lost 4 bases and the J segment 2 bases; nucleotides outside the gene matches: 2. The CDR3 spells CASSGDYQETQYF. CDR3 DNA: TGTGCCAGCAGCGGGGACTATCAAGAGACCCAGTACTTC.

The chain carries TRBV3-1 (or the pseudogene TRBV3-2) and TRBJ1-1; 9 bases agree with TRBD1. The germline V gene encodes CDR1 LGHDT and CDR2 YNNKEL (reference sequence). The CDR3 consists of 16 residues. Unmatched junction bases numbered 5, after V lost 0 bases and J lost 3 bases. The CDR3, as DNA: TGTGCCAGCAGCCAAGATAGACAGGGGGTCGACACTGAAGCTTTCTTT. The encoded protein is CASSQDRQGVDTEAFF.

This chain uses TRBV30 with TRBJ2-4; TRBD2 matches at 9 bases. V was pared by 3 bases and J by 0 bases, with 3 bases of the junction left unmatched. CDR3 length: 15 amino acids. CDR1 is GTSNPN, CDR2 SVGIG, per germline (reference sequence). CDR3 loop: CAWSIAGVAKNIQYF. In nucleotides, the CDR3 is TGTGCCTGGAGCATAGCGGGAGTAGCCAAAAACATTCAGTACTTC.

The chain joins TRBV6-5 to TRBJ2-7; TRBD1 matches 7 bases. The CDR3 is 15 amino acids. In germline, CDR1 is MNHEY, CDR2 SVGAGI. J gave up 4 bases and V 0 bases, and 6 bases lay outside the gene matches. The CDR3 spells CASSYSYRGAYEQYF. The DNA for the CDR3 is TGTGCCAGCAGTTACTCTTACAGGGGAGCGTACGAGCAGTACTTC.

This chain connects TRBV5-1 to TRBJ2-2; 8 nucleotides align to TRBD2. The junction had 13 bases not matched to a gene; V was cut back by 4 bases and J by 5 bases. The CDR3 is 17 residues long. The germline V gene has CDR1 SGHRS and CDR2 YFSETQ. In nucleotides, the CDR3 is TGCGCCAGCAGCGAACGCCCCTTGGCGGGAGGAACCGGGGAGCTGTTTTTT. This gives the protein CASSERPLAGGTGELFF. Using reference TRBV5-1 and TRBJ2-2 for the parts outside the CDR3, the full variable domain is KAGVTQTPRYLIKTRGQQVTLSCSPISGHRSVSWYQQTPGQGLQFLFEYFSETQRNKGNFPGRFSGRQFSNSRSEMNVSTLELGDSALYLCASSERPLAGGTGELFFGEGSRLTVL.

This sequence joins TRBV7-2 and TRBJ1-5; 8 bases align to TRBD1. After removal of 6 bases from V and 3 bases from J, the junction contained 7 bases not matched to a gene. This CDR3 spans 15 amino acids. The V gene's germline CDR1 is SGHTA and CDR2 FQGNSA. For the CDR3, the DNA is TGTGCCAGCAGACAGACAGGGGTGGTCAATCAGCCCCAGCATTTT. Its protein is CASRQTGVVNQPQHF.

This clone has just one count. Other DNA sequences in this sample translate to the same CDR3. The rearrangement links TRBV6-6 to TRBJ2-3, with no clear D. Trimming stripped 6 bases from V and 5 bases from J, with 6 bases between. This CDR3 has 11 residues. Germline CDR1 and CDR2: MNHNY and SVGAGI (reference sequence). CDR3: CASSPLDTQYF. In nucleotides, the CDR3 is TGTGCCAGCAGCCCCTTAGATACGCAGTATTTT.

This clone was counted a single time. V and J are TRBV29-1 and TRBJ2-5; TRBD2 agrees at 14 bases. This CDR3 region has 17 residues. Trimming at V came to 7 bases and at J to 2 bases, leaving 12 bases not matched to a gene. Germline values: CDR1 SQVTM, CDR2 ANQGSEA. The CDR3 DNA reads TGCAGCGCCCTGACTAGCGGGAGGGCCGGGCTACAAGAGACCCAGTACTTC. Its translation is CSALTSGRAGLQETQYF.

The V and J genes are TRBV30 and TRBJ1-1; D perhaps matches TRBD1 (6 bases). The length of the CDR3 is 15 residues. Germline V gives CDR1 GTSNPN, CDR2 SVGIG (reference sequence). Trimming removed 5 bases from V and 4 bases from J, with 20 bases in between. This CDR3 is CAWPIYGQTATEAFF. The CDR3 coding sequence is TGTGCCTGGCCCATTTATGGACAGACCGCCACTGAAGCTTTCTTT.

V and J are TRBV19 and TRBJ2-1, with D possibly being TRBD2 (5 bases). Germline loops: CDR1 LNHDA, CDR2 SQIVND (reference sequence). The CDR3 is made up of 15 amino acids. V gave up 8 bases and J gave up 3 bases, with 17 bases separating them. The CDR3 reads CASWGRGRVYNEQFF. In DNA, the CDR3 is TGTGCCAGTTGGGGTCGTGGGAGAGTCTACAATGAGCAGTTCTTC.

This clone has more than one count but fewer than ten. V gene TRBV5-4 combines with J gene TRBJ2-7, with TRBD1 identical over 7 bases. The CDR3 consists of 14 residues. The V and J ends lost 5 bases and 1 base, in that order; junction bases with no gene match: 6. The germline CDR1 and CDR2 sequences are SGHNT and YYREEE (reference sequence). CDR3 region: CASRQTGRSYEQYF. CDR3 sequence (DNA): TGTGCCAGCAGACAGACAGGGCGGTCCTACGAGCAGTACTTC.

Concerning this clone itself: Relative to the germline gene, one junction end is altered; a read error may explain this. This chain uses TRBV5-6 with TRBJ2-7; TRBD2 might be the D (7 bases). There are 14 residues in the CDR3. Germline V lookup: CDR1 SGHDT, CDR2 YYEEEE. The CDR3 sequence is CASTPGGSTYGQYF. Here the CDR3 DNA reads TGTGCCAGCACCCCGGGGGGCAGCACCTACGGGCAGTACTTC.

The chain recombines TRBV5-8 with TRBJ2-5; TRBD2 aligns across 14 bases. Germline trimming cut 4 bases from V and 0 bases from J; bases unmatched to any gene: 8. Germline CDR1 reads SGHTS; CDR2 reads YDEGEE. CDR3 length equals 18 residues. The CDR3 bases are TGTGCCAGCAGCATAGGACTAGCGGGAGGACCGTACCAAGAGACCCAGTACTTC. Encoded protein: CASSIGLAGGPYQETQYF.

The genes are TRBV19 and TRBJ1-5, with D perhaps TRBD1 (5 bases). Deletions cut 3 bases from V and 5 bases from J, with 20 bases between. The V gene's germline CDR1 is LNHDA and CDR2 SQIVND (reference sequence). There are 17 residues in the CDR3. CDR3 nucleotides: TGTGCCAGTAGTATTGATCGGGGGAGCATTTGGTATCAGCCCCAGCATTTT. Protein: CASSIDRGSIWYQPQHF.

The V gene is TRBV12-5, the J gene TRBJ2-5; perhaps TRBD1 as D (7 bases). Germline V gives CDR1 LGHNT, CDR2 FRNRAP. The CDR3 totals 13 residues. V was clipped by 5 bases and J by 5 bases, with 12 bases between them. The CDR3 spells CASGQGGRETQYF. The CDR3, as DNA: TGTGCTAGTGGTCAGGGGGGCAGGGAGACCCAGTACTTC.

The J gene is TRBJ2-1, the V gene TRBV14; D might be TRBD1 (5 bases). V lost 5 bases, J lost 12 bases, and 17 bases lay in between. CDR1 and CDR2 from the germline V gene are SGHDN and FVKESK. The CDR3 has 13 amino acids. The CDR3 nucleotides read TGTGCCAGCAGCGGTTCCCTGGCAGGGCCGCAGTTCTTC. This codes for CASSGSLAGPQFF.

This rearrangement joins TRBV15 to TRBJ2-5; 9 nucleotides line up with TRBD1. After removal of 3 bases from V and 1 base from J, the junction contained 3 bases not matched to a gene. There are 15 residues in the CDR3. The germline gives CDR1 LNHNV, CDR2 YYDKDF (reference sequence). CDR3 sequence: CATSRGQGGQETQYF. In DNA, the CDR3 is TGTGCCACCAGCAGGGGACAGGGAGGCCAAGAGACCCAGTACTTC.

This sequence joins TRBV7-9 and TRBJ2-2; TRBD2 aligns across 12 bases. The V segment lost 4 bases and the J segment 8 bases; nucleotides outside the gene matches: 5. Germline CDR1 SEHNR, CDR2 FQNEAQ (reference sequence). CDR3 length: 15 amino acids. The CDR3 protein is CASSYGLAGRGELFF. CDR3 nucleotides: TGTGCCAGCAGCTACGGACTAGCGGGAAGAGGGGAGCTGTTTTTT.

For the CDR3, the DNA is TGCGCCAGCAGCCGAAACACCCCGACTCGGGAGCAGTTCTTC. Protein: CASSRNTPTREQFF. The V call is TRBV5-1, the J call TRBJ2-1; no clear D. Germline loops: CDR1 SGHRS, CDR2 YFSETQ. With 4 bases removed from V and 10 bases from J, the gap between germline ends came to 18 bases. This CDR3 has 14 residues.

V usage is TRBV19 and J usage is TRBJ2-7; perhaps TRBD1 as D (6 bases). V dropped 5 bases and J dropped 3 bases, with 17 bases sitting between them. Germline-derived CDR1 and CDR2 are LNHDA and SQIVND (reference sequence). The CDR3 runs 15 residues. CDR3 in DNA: TGTGCCAGTAGTTCTCAGGGGACCCCTAACTACGAGCAGTACTTC. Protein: CASSSQGTPNYEQYF.

The CDR3 DNA is TGCGCCAGCAGCTTTGCAGGGTTTGCGGAAAAACTGTTTTTT. Its translation is CASSFAGFAEKLFF. The chain is built from TRBV5-1 and TRBJ1-4, with a weak D call TRBD1 (5 bases). The CDR3 covers 14 residues. The V end was cut by 2 bases, the J end by 8 bases, with 13 bases between. Germline V gene data show CDR1 as SGHRS and CDR2 as YFSETQ.

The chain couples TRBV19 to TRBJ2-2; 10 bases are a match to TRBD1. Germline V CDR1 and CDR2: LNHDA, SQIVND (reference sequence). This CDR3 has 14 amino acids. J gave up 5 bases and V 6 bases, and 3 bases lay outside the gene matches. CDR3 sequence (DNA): TGTGCCAGTAGACGGGACAGGGGAACCGGGGAGCTGTTTTTT. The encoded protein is CASRRDRGTGELFF.

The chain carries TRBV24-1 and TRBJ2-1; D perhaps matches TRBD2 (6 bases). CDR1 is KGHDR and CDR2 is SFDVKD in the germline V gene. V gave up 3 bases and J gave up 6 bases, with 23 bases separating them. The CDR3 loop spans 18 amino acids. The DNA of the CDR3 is TGTGCCACCAGTGATCCTGCGATAGGGACTGGCCAAGTCAATGAGCAGTTCTTC. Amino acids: CATSDPAIGTGQVNEQFF.

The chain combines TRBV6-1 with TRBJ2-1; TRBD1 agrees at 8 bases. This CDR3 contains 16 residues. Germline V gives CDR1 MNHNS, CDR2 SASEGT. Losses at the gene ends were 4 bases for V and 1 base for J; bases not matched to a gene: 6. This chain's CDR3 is CASSGGQAISYNEQFF. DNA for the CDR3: TGTGCCAGCAGTGGGGGACAGGCCATATCCTACAATGAGCAGTTCTTC.

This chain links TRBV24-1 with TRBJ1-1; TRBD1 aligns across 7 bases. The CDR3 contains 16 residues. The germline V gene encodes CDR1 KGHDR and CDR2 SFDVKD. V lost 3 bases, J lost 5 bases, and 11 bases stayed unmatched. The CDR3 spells CATSDPWNRGYTEAFF. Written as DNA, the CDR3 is TGTGCCACCAGTGATCCCTGGAACAGGGGTTATACTGAAGCTTTCTTT.

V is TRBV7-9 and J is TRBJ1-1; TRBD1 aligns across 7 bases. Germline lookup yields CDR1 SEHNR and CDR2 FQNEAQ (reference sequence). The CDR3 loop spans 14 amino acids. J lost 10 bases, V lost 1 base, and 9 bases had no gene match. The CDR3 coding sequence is TGTGCCAGCAGCTTAGTCGGGAGTGCAGGGGGAGCTTTCTTT. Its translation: CASSLVGSAGGAFF.

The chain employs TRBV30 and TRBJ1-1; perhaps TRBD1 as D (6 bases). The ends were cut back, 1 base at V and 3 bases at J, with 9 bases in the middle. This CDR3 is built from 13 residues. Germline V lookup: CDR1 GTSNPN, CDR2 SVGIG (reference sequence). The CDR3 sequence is CAWSGNRDTEAFF. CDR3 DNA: TGTGCCTGGAGTGGAAACAGGGACACTGAAGCTTTCTTT.

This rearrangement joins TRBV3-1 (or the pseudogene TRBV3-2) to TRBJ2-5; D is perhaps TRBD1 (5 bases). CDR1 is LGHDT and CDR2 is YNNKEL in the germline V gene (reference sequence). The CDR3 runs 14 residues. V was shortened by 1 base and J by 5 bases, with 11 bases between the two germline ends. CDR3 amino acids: CASSQGQRSETQYF. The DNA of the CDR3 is TGTGCCAGCAGCCAAGGACAGAGGTCGGAGACCCAGTACTTC.

The CDR3, as DNA: TGTGCCTCCCGAGGGGGTGTTGACACTGAAGCTTTCTTT. Amino acids: CASRGGVDTEAFF. V usage is TRBV3-1 (or the pseudogene TRBV3-2) and J usage is TRBJ1-1; perhaps TRBD1 as D (6 bases). The CDR3 contains 13 residues. Germline CDR1 reads LGHDT; CDR2 reads YNNKEL (reference sequence). Trimming left V 11 bases short and J 3 bases short, with 16 bases between.

Here the CDR3 DNA reads TGTGCCAGCAGCTCGGACAGGGGGGTCTACAATGAGCAGTTCTTC. This translates into CASSSDRGVYNEQFF. The J gene is TRBJ2-1, the V gene TRBV7-2; TRBD1 matches at 10 bases. The CDR3 contains 15 residues. Germline CDR1 and CDR2: SGHTA and FQGNSA. After removal of 4 bases from V and 3 bases from J, the junction contained 3 bases not matched to a gene.

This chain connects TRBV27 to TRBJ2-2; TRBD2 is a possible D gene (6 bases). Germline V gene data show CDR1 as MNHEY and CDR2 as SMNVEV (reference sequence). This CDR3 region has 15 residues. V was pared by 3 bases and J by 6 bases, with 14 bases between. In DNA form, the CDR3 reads TGTGCCAGCAGTTTCACGGCAGGAGGGGCCGGGGAGCTGTTTTTT. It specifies CASSFTAGGAGELFF.

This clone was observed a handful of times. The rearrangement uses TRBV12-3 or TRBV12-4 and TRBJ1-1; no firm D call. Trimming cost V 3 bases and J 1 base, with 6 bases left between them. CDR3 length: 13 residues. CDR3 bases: TGTGCCAGCAGTTTTTCAGGGAACACTGAAGCTTTCTTT. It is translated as CASSFSGNTEAFF.